This T cell receptor beta chain was retrieved from a study of control samples from healthy donors and cancer patients. Clones were read by immunoSEQ multiplex PCR, and TCRdb kept only the in-frame ones, dropping some. The repertoire has roughly 170,000 clones, approximately 94% of them found once; the top ten carry 1.3% to 1.5%. The sequencing input was blood. This TCR came from a young woman in good health.

CDR3 amino acids: CASSQGGLRTFSGGYTF. DNA for the CDR3: TGCGCCAGCAGCCAAGGGGGCCTTCGAACGTTTTCAGGGGGTTACACCTTC. V usage is TRBV4-1 and J usage is TRBJ1-2; 7 positions agree with TRBD1. There are 17 residues in the CDR3. Germline V gene lookup returns CDR1 MGHRA and CDR2 YSYEKL. The V gene end was trimmed by 1 base and the J gene end by 11 bases; junction bases not matched to a gene: 19.